The 13 T cell receptor beta chains presented below share a single source sample, sequenced in a study of cytomegalovirus exposure and HLA in healthy donors (dated by TCRdb to the late 2010s). Receptors were amplified or captured by the immunoSEQ multiplex PCR assay. TCRdb retrieved this table from immuneACCESS and kept in-frame rearrangements only. Not all clones are present; in checked studies, unresolved V genes account for under half, and no reason is known for the remainder. Within this sample are 150,000 to 200,000 clones, with approximately 90% of them counted one time only. The ten largest clones take up 1.4% of the sample. Sequencing was performed on PBMCs. The receptors shown here come from a woman aged 25 to 39 in good health and CMV-seronegative.

CDR3 nucleotide sequence: TGTGCCAGCAAACGGGGTTATGAAAAACTGTTTTTT. It encodes CASKRGYEKLFF. The J gene is TRBJ1-4, the V gene TRBV2, with unresolved D. CDR1 and CDR2 (germline): SNHLY, FYNNEI. The CDR3 has 12 amino acids. The V and J ends lost 7 bases and 6 bases respectively, with 9 bases between them.

This chain connects TRBV6-1 to TRBJ2-1; possible D gene TRBD2, 5 bases. V gave up 7 bases and J gave up 3 bases, with 16 bases separating them. The length of the CDR3 is 15 residues. CDR1 and CDR2 from the germline V gene are MNHNS and SASEGT. The CDR3 loop is CASTLSWSGYNEQFF. For the CDR3, the DNA is TGTGCCAGCACCCTTTCCTGGAGCGGCTACAATGAGCAGTTCTTC.

The chain employs TRBV11-2 and TRBJ2-7; D unresolved. Trimming shortened V by 5 bases and J by 9 bases, and 11 bases separated the two germline ends. The germline V gene encodes CDR1 SGHAT and CDR2 FQNNGV. CDR3 length: 11 amino acids. The chain's CDR3 is CASSQAPVQYF. The CDR3 DNA reads as TGTGCCAGCAGCCAAGCCCCCGTGCAGTACTTC.

This chain uses TRBV7-9 with TRBJ1-5; D is uncertain. In germline, CDR1 is SEHNR, CDR2 FQNEAQ (reference sequence). The CDR3 length is 12 residues. Trimming removed 5 bases from V and 2 bases from J, with 4 bases in between. The CDR3 sequence is CASSPGNQPQHF. The DNA of the CDR3 is TGTGCCAGCAGCCCGGGCAATCAGCCCCAGCATTTT.

The rearrangement uses TRBV10-2 and TRBJ1-4, with TRBD1 identical over 7 bases. The CDR3 sequence is 14 residues long. Germline V lookup: CDR1 WSHSY, CDR2 SAAADI. The V and J ends lost 4 bases and 8 bases, in that order; junction bases with no gene match: 7. CDR3 in amino acids: CASSASTDREKLFF. The DNA of the CDR3 is TGCGCCAGCAGTGCTTCTACGGACAGGGAAAAACTGTTTTTT.

The J gene is TRBJ1-2, the V gene TRBV5-1; 7 bases match TRBD1. With 5 bases clipped from V and 6 bases from J, the junction kept 7 bases outside the gene matches. Germline loops: CDR1 SGHRS, CDR2 YFSETQ. The CDR3 runs to 13 residues. The CDR3 DNA follows: TGCGCCAGCAGTCCTAGACAGGGTCATGGCTACACCTTC. It is translated as CASSPRQGHGYTF.

The chain combines TRBV6-5 with TRBJ1-2; TRBD1 matches 7 bases. Germline-derived CDR1 and CDR2 are MNHEY and SVGAGI. V trimming: 6 bases; J trimming: 7 bases; junction bases outside the gene matches: 8. The CDR3 runs 13 residues. CDR3 nucleotides: TGTGCCAGCAGAACAGGGGACCGTAGTGGCTACACCTTC. It codes for CASRTGDRSGYTF.

The J gene is TRBJ1-5, the V gene TRBV2, with 7 bases identical to TRBD1. The junction had 12 bases not matched to a gene; V was cut back by 8 bases and J by 2 bases. CDR3 length equals 16 residues. The germline gives CDR1 SNHLY, CDR2 FYNNEI. The CDR3 bases are TGTGCCAGCGCTCCGACAGGGTCCTTCGGCAATCAGCCCCAGCATTTT. It codes for CASAPTGSFGNQPQHF.

The gene calls are TRBV19 and TRBJ2-7; D might be TRBD2 (5 bases). The length of the CDR3 is 13 residues. Looked up from germline, CDR1 is LNHDA and CDR2 is SQIVND (reference sequence). With 6 bases removed from V and 5 bases from J, the gap between germline ends came to 14 bases. This CDR3 is CASRETSYHEQYF. CDR3 nucleotide sequence: TGTGCCAGTAGGGAAACTAGTTACCACGAGCAGTACTTC.

V gene TRBV11-2 combines with J gene TRBJ1-1; 9 nucleotides align to TRBD1. CDR1 is SGHAT and CDR2 is FQNNGV in the germline V gene. The CDR3 has 11 amino acids. With V trimmed by 6 bases and J by 13 bases, 6 bases remained unmatched. The CDR3 here is CASSPGTGSFF. The CDR3 DNA follows: TGTGCCAGCAGTCCCGGGACAGGGAGTTTCTTT.

The chain is built from TRBV5-4 and TRBJ2-5; possible D gene TRBD1, 5 bases. The germline gives CDR1 SGHNT, CDR2 YYREEE (reference sequence). V was trimmed by 0 bases and J by 4 bases, leaving 13 bases between them. The CDR3 has 15 residues. Here the CDR3 DNA reads TGTGCCAGCAGCTTGGCGTCAGGGCACTCAGAGACCCAGTACTTC. It is translated as CASSLASGHSETQYF.

The chain combines TRBV7-6 with TRBJ2-5; D gene ambiguous. CDR1 SGHVS and CDR2 FNYEAQ come from the germline V gene. The CDR3 totals 14 residues. The V and J ends lost 0 bases and 1 base respectively, with 6 bases between them. CDR3 protein: CASSLAGGQETQYF. The DNA of the CDR3 is TGTGCCAGCAGCTTAGCTGGCGGCCAAGAGACCCAGTACTTC.

Only one count was recorded for this clone. The chain employs TRBV30 and TRBJ2-7, with a weak D call TRBD1 (5 bases). Trimming left V 2 bases short and J 0 bases short, with 14 bases between. Germline-derived CDR1 and CDR2 are GTSNPN and SVGIG (reference sequence). The CDR3 covers 15 residues. The DNA for the CDR3 is TGTGCCTGGAGTTTAAGGGGTATGATCTCCTACGAGCAGTACTTC. Protein sequence: CAWSLRGMISYEQYF.